These T cell receptor beta chains were read from a single sample in a study of blood T cell repertoires in COVID-19. The repertoire was sequenced with immunoSEQ multiplex PCR; TCRdb's copy has only in-frame clones and lacks some. The sample includes about 88,000 clones, 88% of them seen just once. Sequencing was done on a sample of peripheral blood. These receptors were taken from a man at least 80 years old with acute or convalescent COVID-19. Both conserved end residues are part of each CDR3. For some rows the clone size is stated as once, few or many, or as a class when expanded; others skip it.

clone size: NA; V gene: TRBV27; J gene: TRBJ1-6; CDR3 protein: CASSPDRGPNSPLHF
clone size: NA; V gene: TRBV7-2; J gene: TRBJ1-1; CDR3 protein: CASSPQGNTEAFF
clone size: NA; V gene: TRBV2; J gene: TRBJ2-3; CDR3 protein: CASSEALPLAGADTQYF
clone size: NA; V gene: TRBV24-1; J gene: TRBJ1-1; CDR3 protein: CATSDRTGQGGFDEAFF
clone size: NA; V gene: TRBV5-6; J gene: TRBJ2-7; CDR3 protein: CASSREGQGIGEQYF
clone size: NA; V gene: TRBV5-1; J gene: TRBJ2-2; CDR3 protein: CASSPQAGLAGGPETGELFF
clone size: few; V gene: TRBV7-9; J gene: TRBJ1-2; CDR3 protein: CASSTTSGGSLFYGYTF
clone size: NA; V gene: TRBV3-1/TRBV3-2; J gene: TRBJ2-3; CDR3 protein: CASSQDNWLSADTQYF
clone size: few; V gene: TRBV15; J gene: TRBJ1-4; CDR3 protein: CATSREQGFANEKLFF
clone size: NA; V gene: TRBV27; J gene: TRBJ1-2; CDR3 protein: CASSYRGLEGGYTF
clone size: NA; V gene: TRBV6-5; J gene: TRBJ1-2; CDR3 protein: CAITAGRAYGYTF
clone size: NA; V gene: TRBV29-1; J gene: TRBJ1-2; CDR3 protein: CSVDSVYGYTF
clone size: NA; V gene: TRBV5-5; J gene: TRBJ2-2; CDR3 protein: CASRRDSASRTGELFF
clone size: NA; V gene: TRBV5-1; J gene: TRBJ2-5; CDR3 protein: CASRTWGGKEETQYF
clone size: NA; V gene: TRBV12-3/TRBV12-4; J gene: TRBJ1-4; CDR3 protein: CAREADEKLFF
clone size: once; V gene: TRBV5-6; J gene: TRBJ2-4; CDR3 protein: CASSHDRGPGGVAKNIQYF
clone size: NA; V gene: TRBV7-2; J gene: TRBJ1-2; CDR3 protein: CASSSAGRPGGYTF
clone size: NA; V gene: TRBV19; J gene: TRBJ2-1; CDR3 protein: CASSIAEAHYNEQFF
clone size: NA; V gene: TRBV30; J gene: TRBJ2-7; CDR3 protein: CAWKRGIYEQYF
clone size: NA; V gene: TRBV7-2; J gene: TRBJ1-5; CDR3 protein: CASSLGGDGRQPQHF
clone size: NA; V gene: TRBV9; J gene: TRBJ1-3; CDR3 protein: CASSVVEGAGNTIYF
clone size: NA; V gene: TRBV11-3; J gene: TRBJ2-2; CDR3 protein: CASSLGQGETGELFF
clone size: NA; V gene: TRBV18; J gene: TRBJ1-4; CDR3 protein: CASSPGTGNEKLFF
clone size: NA; V gene: TRBV9; J gene: TRBJ2-1; CDR3 protein: CASSVGPGLAGVGTYNEQFF
clone size: NA; V gene: TRBV2; J gene: TRBJ2-5; CDR3 protein: CASTPGTSGQETQYF
clone size: NA; V gene: TRBV6-4; J gene: TRBJ2-2; CDR3 protein: CASRRQMNTGELFF
clone size: NA; V gene: TRBV2; J gene: TRBJ1-1; CDR3 protein: CASSALEGRTEAFF
clone size: NA; V gene: TRBV3-1/TRBV3-2; J gene: TRBJ2-7; CDR3 protein: CASRDASGVSSYEQYF
clone size: NA; V gene: TRBV6-2/TRBV6-3; J gene: TRBJ2-3; CDR3 protein: CASSYSGLAGRTDTQYF
clone size: NA; V gene: TRBV5-6; J gene: TRBJ2-3; CDR3 protein: CASSPTAAGGADTQYF
clone size: NA; V gene: TRBV7-9; J gene: TRBJ1-2; CDR3 protein: CASSLASNGYTF
clone size: NA; V gene: TRBV5-1; J gene: TRBJ1-6; CDR3 protein: CASSSSGTDKSLHF
clone size: NA; V gene: TRBV4-2; J gene: TRBJ1-2; CDR3 protein: CASSEIAGNGGYTF
clone size: NA; V gene: TRBV28; J gene: TRBJ1-1; CDR3 protein: CASSPLRREAFF
clone size: NA; V gene: TRBV30; J gene: TRBJ1-5; CDR3 protein: CAWTPPGQGVQPQHF
clone size: NA; V gene: TRBV28; J gene: TRBJ1-4; CDR3 protein: CASSAGTLEKLFF